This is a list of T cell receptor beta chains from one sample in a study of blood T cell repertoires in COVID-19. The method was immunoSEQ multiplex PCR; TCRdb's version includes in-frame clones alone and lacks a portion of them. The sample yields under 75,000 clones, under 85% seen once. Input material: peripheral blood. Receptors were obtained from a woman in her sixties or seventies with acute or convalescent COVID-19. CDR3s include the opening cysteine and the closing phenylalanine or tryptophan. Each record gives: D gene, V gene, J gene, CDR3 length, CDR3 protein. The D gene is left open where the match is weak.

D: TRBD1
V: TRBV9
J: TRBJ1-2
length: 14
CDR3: CASSVDRGNYGYTF

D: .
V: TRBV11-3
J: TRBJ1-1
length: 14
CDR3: CASSLGQMNTEAFF

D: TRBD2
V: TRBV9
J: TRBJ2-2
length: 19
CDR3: CASSPRGRTSGVNTGELFF

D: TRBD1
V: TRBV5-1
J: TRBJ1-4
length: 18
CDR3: CASSLTPGTGRRNEKLFF

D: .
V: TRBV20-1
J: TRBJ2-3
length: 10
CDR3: CSPKRDTQYF

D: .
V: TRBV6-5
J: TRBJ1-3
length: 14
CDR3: CASSNDEQGNTIYF

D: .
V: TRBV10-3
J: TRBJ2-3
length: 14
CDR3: CAIKLDSTTDTQYF

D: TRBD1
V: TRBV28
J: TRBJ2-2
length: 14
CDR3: CASSFEGAAGELFF

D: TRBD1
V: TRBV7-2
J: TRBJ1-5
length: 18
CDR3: CASSLGYMETGYNQPQHF

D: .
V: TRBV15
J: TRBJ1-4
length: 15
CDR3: CATSRAGTLNEKLFF

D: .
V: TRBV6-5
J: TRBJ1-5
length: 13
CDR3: CASSSREGQPQHF

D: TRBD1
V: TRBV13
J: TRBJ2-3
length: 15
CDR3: CASSQQGFGTDTQYF

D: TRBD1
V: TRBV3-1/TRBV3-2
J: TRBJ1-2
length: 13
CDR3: CASSPTGGRGYTF

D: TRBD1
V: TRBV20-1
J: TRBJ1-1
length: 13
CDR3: CSASGRGKGEAFF

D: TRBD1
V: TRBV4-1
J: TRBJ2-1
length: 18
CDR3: CASSQDRSDRGSYNEQFF

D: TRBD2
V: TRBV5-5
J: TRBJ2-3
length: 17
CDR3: CASSSPMLAGGRHTQYF

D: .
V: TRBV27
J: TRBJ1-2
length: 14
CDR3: CASSSNIGRWGYTF

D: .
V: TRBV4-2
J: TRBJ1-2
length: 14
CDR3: CASSRLGGETGYTF

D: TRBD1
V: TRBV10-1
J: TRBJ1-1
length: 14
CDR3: CASSERDRDTEAFF

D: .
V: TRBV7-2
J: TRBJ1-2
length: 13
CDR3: CASSYYGNYGYTF

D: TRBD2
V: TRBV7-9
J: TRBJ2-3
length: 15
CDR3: CATREGGRFRYTQYF

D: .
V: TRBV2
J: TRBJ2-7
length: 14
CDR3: CASSVSLLSHEQYF

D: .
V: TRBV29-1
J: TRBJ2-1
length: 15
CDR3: CSVFSGASSYNEQFF

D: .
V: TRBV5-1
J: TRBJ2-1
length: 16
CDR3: CASSPGPGGDPNEQFF

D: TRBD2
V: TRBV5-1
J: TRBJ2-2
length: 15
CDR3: CASSGGGGETGELFF

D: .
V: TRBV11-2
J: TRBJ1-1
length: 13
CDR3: CASSLDVDTEAFF

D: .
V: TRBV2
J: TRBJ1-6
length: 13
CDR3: CASSVQGGSPLHF

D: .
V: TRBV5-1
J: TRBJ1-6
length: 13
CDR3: CASSPRGDSPLHF

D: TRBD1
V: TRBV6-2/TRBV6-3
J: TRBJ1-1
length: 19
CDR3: CASSSSTGVGKEQNTEAFF

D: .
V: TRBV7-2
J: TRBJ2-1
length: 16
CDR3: CASSLTHRVDYNEQFF

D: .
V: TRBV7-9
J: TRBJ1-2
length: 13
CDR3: CASSLLQNDGYTF

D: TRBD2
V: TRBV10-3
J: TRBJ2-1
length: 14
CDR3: CAISTTQAGGGQFF

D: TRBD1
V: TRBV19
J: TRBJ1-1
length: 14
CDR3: CASRHRGTGTEAFF

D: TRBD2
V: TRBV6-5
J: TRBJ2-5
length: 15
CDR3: CASRESGGAGETQYF

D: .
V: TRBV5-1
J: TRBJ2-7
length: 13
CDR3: CASSGGVGDEQYF

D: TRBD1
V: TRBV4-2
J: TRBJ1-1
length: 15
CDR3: CASSQEDRQNTEAFF

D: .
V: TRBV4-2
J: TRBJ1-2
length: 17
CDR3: CASSQDLRGKTNYGYTF

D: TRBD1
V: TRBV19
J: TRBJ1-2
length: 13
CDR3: CASSNTGDYGYTF

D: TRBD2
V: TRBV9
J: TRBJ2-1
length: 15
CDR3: CASSVSGGANNEQFF

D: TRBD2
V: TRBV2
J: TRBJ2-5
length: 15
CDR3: CASSEGAAGGETQYF

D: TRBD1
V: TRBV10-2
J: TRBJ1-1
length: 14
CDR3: CASSEQGGATEAFF

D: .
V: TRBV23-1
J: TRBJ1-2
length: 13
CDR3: CASNRDKNYGYTF

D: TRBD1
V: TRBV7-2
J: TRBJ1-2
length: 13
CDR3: CASSSDRWYGYTF

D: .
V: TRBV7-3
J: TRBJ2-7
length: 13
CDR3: CASSTAGSYEQYF

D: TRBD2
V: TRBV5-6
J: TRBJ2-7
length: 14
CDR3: CASSLAGTSGEQYF

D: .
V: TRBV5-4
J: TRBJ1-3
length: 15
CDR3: CASSLGGGGGNTIYF

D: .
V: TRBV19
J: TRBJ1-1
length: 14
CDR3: CASSSRAGYTEAFF

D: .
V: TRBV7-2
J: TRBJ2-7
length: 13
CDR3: CASSPEWTNEQYF

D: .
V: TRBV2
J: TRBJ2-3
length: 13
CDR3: CASSPPGGDTQYF

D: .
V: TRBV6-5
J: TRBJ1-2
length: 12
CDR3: CASRTTRDGYTF

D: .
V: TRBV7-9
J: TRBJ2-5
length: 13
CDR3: CASSLAPSRAQYF

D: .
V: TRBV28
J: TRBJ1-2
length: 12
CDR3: CASSRGGYGYTF

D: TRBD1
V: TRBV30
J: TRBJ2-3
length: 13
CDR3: CAWSPRTGGAQYF

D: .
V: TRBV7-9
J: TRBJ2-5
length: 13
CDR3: CASSPTALDTQYF

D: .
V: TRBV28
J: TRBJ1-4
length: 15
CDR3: CASSGGGFPFEKLFF

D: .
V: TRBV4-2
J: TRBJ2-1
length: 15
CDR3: CASSLIGTGNNEQFF